One and the same sample provided the 30 T cell receptor beta chains below, sequenced in a study of cytomegalovirus exposure and HLA in healthy donors. The assay was immunoSEQ multiplex PCR, and TCRdb's table has in-frame clones only and misses some. The sample holds some 110,000 clones; roughly 88% are singletons and the top ten take around 1.9%. Sample: PBMCs. These receptors all stem from a man younger than 35 in good health and CMV-seronegative.

CDR3 sequence reads: CASSLVLAGIYNEQFF. CDR3 DNA: TGTGCCAGCAGCTTGGTGCTAGCGGGGATATACAATGAGCAGTTCTTC. This chain connects TRBV7-6 to TRBJ2-1; 9 bases align to TRBD2. CDR3 size: 16 residues. Germline CDR1 and CDR2: SGHVS and FNYEAQ. The junction had 7 bases not matched to a gene; V was cut back by 3 bases and J by 4 bases. The variable domain in full, completed from reference TRBV7-6 and TRBJ2-1, reads GAGVSQSPRYKVTKRGQDVALRCDPISGHVSLYWYRQALGQGPEFLTYFNYEAQQDKSGLPNDRFSAERPEGSISTLTIQRTEQRDSAMYRCASSLVLAGIYNEQFFGPGTRLTVL.

The chain carries TRBV2 and TRBJ2-7, with a possible D match to TRBD1 (6 bases). Germline V gene data show CDR1 as SNHLY and CDR2 as FYNNEI. The CDR3 is 14 residues long. V was pared by 8 bases and J by 0 bases, with 14 bases between. The CDR3 region has the DNA TGTGCCAGCTTGGATGGGACACTCTCCTACGAGCAGTACTTC. This sequence encodes CASLDGTLSYEQYF.

The chain is built from TRBV30 and TRBJ1-6; D gene ambiguous. The CDR3 extends over 14 amino acids. V was shortened by 0 bases and J by 8 bases, with 11 bases between the two germline ends. CDR1 is GTSNPN and CDR2 is SVGIG in the germline V gene (reference sequence). The CDR3 region is CAWSVGGQDSPLHF. CDR3 DNA sequence: TGTGCCTGGAGTGTTGGAGGGCAGGATTCACCCCTCCACTTT. The full variable domain, completed using reference TRBV30 and TRBJ1-6, is SQTIHQWPATLVQPVGSPLSLECTVEGTSNPNLYWYRQAAGRGLQLLFYSVGIGQISSEVPQNLSASRPQDRQFILSSKKLLLSDSGFYLCAWSVGGQDSPLHFGNGTRLTVT.

The rearrangement joins TRBV2 to TRBJ1-4; unclear D gene. V lost 7 bases and J 0 bases, leaving 15 bases between the germline ends. Germline-derived CDR1 and CDR2 are SNHLY and FYNNEI. The CDR3 loop spans 16 amino acids. CDR3 amino acids: CASNLPAGSTNEKLFF. Written as DNA, the CDR3 is TGTGCCAGCAACCTACCCGCGGGGTCAACTAATGAAAAACTGTTTTTT.

The chain couples TRBV7-9 to TRBJ1-2; TRBD1 agrees at 8 bases. V trimming: 5 bases; J trimming: 4 bases; junction bases outside the gene matches: 15. The CDR3 totals 17 residues. The V gene's germline CDR1 is SEHNR and CDR2 FQNEAQ (reference sequence). The CDR3 here is CASSLDRVAGTVYGYTF. DNA of the CDR3: TGTGCCAGCAGCCTGGACAGGGTCGCAGGCACAGTCTATGGCTACACCTTC.

This sequence joins TRBV4-3 and TRBJ2-5, with D uncertain. CDR3 length: 14 residues. Germline-derived CDR1 and CDR2 are LGHNA and YSLEER. Trimming took 4 bases from V and 1 from J, leaving 10 bases between them. The CDR3 DNA follows: TGCGCCAGCAGCCCGCAACAGTCCCAAGAGACCCAGTACTTC. It encodes CASSPQQSQETQYF.

This chain connects TRBV7-2 to TRBJ1-2; D perhaps matches TRBD1 (5 bases). There are 13 residues in the CDR3. The germline CDR1 and CDR2 sequences are SGHTA and FQGNSA. V was cut by 3 bases and J by 3 bases, with 8 bases left in between. CDR3 coding DNA: TGTGCCAGCAGCTTGCCAGGGCACTATGGCTACACCTTC. It yields the protein CASSLPGHYGYTF.

The chain links TRBV7-9 to TRBJ2-7; 10 bases line up with TRBD1. Germline V gene sequence: CDR1 SEHNR, CDR2 FQNEAQ (reference sequence). Losses at the gene ends were 3 bases for V and 1 base for J; bases not matched to a gene: 3. CDR3 length: 15 residues. The CDR3 coding sequence is TGTGCCAGCAGCTTGACAGGGGGCGCGTCCTACGAGCAGTACTTC. Amino acids: CASSLTGGASYEQYF. Full variable domain (remainder filled in from reference TRBV7-9 and TRBJ2-7): DTGVSQNPRHKITKRGQNVTFRCDPISEHNRLYWYRQTLGQGPEFLTYFQNEAQLEKSRLLSDRFSAERPKGSFSTLEIQRTEQGDSAMYLCASSLTGGASYEQYFGPGTRLTVT.

The gene calls are TRBV28 and TRBJ1-4, with TRBD1 matching 9 bases. Per germline, CDR1 MDHEN and CDR2 SYDVKM. The V segment lost 4 bases and the J segment 5 bases; nucleotides outside the gene matches: 8. The CDR3 covers 16 residues. CDR3 sequence (DNA): TGTGCCAGCAGTTCCCCCGGGACAGGGCCGAATGAAAAACTGTTTTTT. It yields the protein CASSSPGTGPNEKLFF.

The chain recombines TRBV7-2 with TRBJ2-2, with TRBD1 matching 7 bases. Germline lookup yields CDR1 SGHTA and CDR2 FQGNSA. The CDR3 length is 15 residues. V shed 6 bases and J 6 bases; nucleotides not matched to a gene: 10. CDR3 in amino acids: CASRDRTGFPGELFF. Here the CDR3 DNA reads TGTGCCAGCAGGGACAGGACAGGTTTTCCCGGGGAGCTGTTTTTT.

This sequence joins TRBV4-1 and TRBJ1-1; 9 bases agree with TRBD1. Germline assignment: CDR1 MGHRA and CDR2 YSYEKL. J gave up 5 bases and V 0 bases, and 22 bases lay outside the gene matches. This CDR3 spans 21 amino acids. The CDR3 sequence is CASSQDRFVGQGVVGRTEAFF. The CDR3 DNA sequence: TGCGCCAGCAGCCAAGATCGTTTTGTGGGACAGGGTGTAGTTGGTCGGACTGAAGCTTTCTTT.

The rearrangement links TRBV9 to TRBJ2-3, with D perhaps TRBD2 (6 bases). The CDR3 is 20 amino acids. V was pared by 0 bases and J by 2 bases, with 25 bases between. Germline CDR1 reads SGDLS; CDR2 reads YYNGEE. CDR3 region: CASSVVPLSLSGGNTDTQYF. DNA of the CDR3: TGTGCCAGCAGCGTAGTTCCGCTAAGTCTTAGCGGAGGAAACACAGATACGCAGTATTTT.

This rearrangement joins TRBV28 to TRBJ2-7; 9 positions match TRBD1. The CDR3 consists of 14 residues. Germline CDR1 reads MDHEN; CDR2 reads SYDVKM. J was trimmed by 2 bases and V by 5 bases; bases with no gene match: 4. For the CDR3, the DNA is TGTGCCAGCAGTGTGGGACAGGGCACCTACGAGCAGTACTTC. As protein: CASSVGQGTYEQYF.

The chain has TRBV7-6 and TRBJ2-1; 10 positions match TRBD2. The junction had 7 bases not matched to a gene; V was cut back by 0 bases and J by 5 bases. Germline V lookup: CDR1 SGHVS, CDR2 FNYEAQ. The CDR3 extends over 17 amino acids. CDR3 amino acids: CASSLAPTSGVHNEQFF. The CDR3 DNA reads TGTGCCAGCAGCTTAGCTCCTACTAGCGGGGTCCACAATGAGCAGTTCTTC.

V usage is TRBV18 and J usage is TRBJ2-2; TRBD1 agrees at 9 bases. Per germline, CDR1 KGHSH and CDR2 LQKENI. V shed 6 bases, J shed 6 bases, and the junction held 11 bases outside the gene matches. The CDR3 covers 16 residues. CDR3 amino acids: CASSQSGTGSAGELFF. CDR3 bases: TGTGCCAGCTCCCAATCCGGGACAGGGTCGGCCGGGGAGCTGTTTTTT.

The chain carries TRBV6-5 and TRBJ2-7; 8 bases are shared with TRBD1. V lost 6 bases, J lost 1 base, and 5 bases stayed unmatched. CDR1 is MNHEY, CDR2 SVGAGI, per germline. The CDR3 length is 14 residues. The CDR3 loop is CASSLRQGSYEQYF. The CDR3 DNA follows: TGTGCCAGCAGCCTACGACAGGGGTCCTACGAGCAGTACTTC.

The chain carries TRBV7-9 and TRBJ2-7; D is possibly TRBD2 (6 bases). V gave up 7 bases and J gave up 7 bases, with 17 bases separating them. The CDR3 loop spans 13 amino acids. Germline CDR1 and CDR2: SEHNR and FQNEAQ (reference sequence). The CDR3 here is CASTEGYSLEQYF. Written as DNA, the CDR3 is TGTGCCAGCACGGAGGGTTATTCTTTAGAGCAGTACTTC.

V gene TRBV29-1 combines with J gene TRBJ1-4; unclear D gene. Trimming removed 0 bases at V and 7 bases at J, with 9 bases between. The CDR3 covers 13 residues. CDR1 SQVTM and CDR2 ANQGSEA come from the germline V gene. The CDR3 protein is CSVEDRGGEKLFF. CDR3 DNA: TGCAGCGTTGAAGATCGGGGTGGTGAAAAACTGTTTTTT. Based on the CDR3 plus reference TRBV29-1 and TRBJ1-4, the full variable domain is SAVISQKPSRDICQRGTSLTIQCQVDSQVTMMFWYRQQPGQSLTLIATANQGSEATYESGFVIDKFPISRPNLTFSTLTVSNMSPEDSSIYLCSVEDRGGEKLFFGSGTQLSVL.

The chain has TRBV27 and TRBJ1-5; TRBD1 matches 10 bases. CDR1 is MNHEY and CDR2 is SMNVEV in the germline V gene (reference sequence). The ends lost 5 bases at V and 4 bases at J; junction bases unmatched: 5. The CDR3 length is 15 residues. CDR3 DNA: TGTGCCAGCAGTCGAACGGGACAGGGGAATCAGCCCCAGCATTTT. This translates into CASSRTGQGNQPQHF.

The chain carries TRBV5-1 and TRBJ1-1; 7 positions match TRBD1. The germline CDR1 and CDR2 sequences are SGHRS and YFSETQ. The CDR3 is made up of 17 amino acids. The junction had 9 bases not matched to a gene; V was cut back by 1 base and J by 0 bases. The CDR3 is CASSLLGTAQVNTEAFF. As DNA, the CDR3 is TGCGCCAGCAGCTTGTTAGGGACAGCCCAAGTGAACACTGAAGCTTTCTTT.

V is TRBV5-1 and J is TRBJ2-2; 8 nucleotides agree with TRBD2. The CDR3 sequence is 14 residues long. CDR1 SGHRS and CDR2 YFSETQ come from the germline V gene. With 4 bases clipped from V and 6 bases from J, the junction kept 5 bases outside the gene matches. The CDR3 loop is CASSLREGPGELFF. DNA of the CDR3: TGCGCCAGCAGCCTTCGGGAGGGACCCGGGGAGCTGTTTTTT.

The chain employs TRBV6-6 and TRBJ2-7; TRBD1 aligns across 7 bases. The length of the CDR3 is 11 residues. J was trimmed by 3 bases and V by 10 bases; bases with no gene match: 3. Germline CDR1 MNHNY, CDR2 SVGAGI (reference sequence). Written as DNA, the CDR3 is TGTGCCATTTCAGGGGGCTACGAGCAGTACTTC. Encoded protein: CAISGGYEQYF.

This clone has a single count. The rearrangement links TRBV28 to TRBJ1-5; 9 bases are shared with TRBD1. Losses at the gene ends were 6 bases for V and 3 bases for J; bases not matched to a gene: 6. This CDR3 spans 15 amino acids. Germline V gives CDR1 MDHEN, CDR2 SYDVKM. The CDR3 nucleotides read TGTGCCAGCAGGTCCGGGACAGGGCACAATCAGCCCCAGCATTTT. Translating gives CASRSGTGHNQPQHF.

This clone was detected only a few times. DNA of the CDR3: TGTGCCAGCAGCCCGGTTCAGGGCTGGGGCTACACCTTC. The encoded protein is CASSPVQGWGYTF. The rearrangement links TRBV7-2 to TRBJ1-2; perhaps TRBD1 as D (5 bases). CDR1 and CDR2 (germline): SGHTA, FQGNSA. The CDR3 consists of 13 residues. Trimming took 5 bases from V and 8 from J, leaving 15 bases between them.

This sequence joins TRBV6-5 and TRBJ2-7; TRBD2 matches at 7 bases. V trimming: 0 bases; J trimming: 7 bases; junction bases outside the gene matches: 9. Germline CDR1 MNHEY, CDR2 SVGAGI. The CDR3 covers 15 residues. The DNA for the CDR3 is TGTGCCAGCAGTTACTCGCCAGCGGGGCCTGGAGAGCAGTACTTC. Protein product: CASSYSPAGPGEQYF.

The J gene is TRBJ1-6, the V gene TRBV5-4, with TRBD1 as a possible D gene (5 bases). CDR1 and CDR2 (germline): SGHNT, YYREEE (reference sequence). Deletions cut 2 bases from V and 5 bases from J, with 11 bases between. The CDR3 is 15 amino acids. CDR3 region: CASSFGGVDNSPLHF. CDR3 bases: TGTGCCAGCAGCTTCGGAGGGGTCGATAATTCACCCCTCCACTTT.

This clone turned up a few times. The V and J genes are TRBV4-1 and TRBJ1-2; D possibly corresponds to TRBD1 (6 bases). V was pared by 1 base and J by 12 bases, with 15 bases between. CDR1 is MGHRA and CDR2 is YSYEKL in the germline V gene. This CDR3 contains 13 residues. The CDR3 region has the DNA TGCGCCAGCAGCCAAGCCCCCATTTGGGGGCACACCTTC. Its protein is CASSQAPIWGHTF.

This sequence joins TRBV2 and TRBJ2-3; 10 nucleotides line up with TRBD1. CDR3 length: 17 amino acids. Germline lookup yields CDR1 SNHLY and CDR2 FYNNEI. V lost 3 bases and J lost 5; bases outside the gene matches: 11. CDR3 protein: CASSDYLTGGGGDTQYF. The CDR3 coding sequence is TGTGCCAGCAGTGACTACCTGACAGGGGGCGGGGGAGATACGCAGTATTTT.

This chain links TRBV7-2 with TRBJ2-1, with a tentative D call TRBD2 (5 bases). The length of the CDR3 is 13 residues. Germline V gene lookup returns CDR1 SGHTA and CDR2 FQGNSA. Trimming cost V 6 bases and J 9 bases, with 15 bases left between them. The DNA for the CDR3 is TGTGCCAGCAGGGAGCGAGGGTATACTGAGCAGTTCTTC. Its protein product is CASRERGYTEQFF. The full variable domain, completed using reference TRBV7-2 and TRBJ2-1, is GAGVSQSPSNKVTEKGKDVELRCDPISGHTALYWYRQSLGQGLEFLIYFQGNSAPDKSGLPSDRFSAERTGGSVSTLTIQRTQQEDSAVYLCASRERGYTEQFFGPGTRLTVL.

V and J are TRBV27 and TRBJ2-2; D unclear. Germline lookup yields CDR1 MNHEY and CDR2 SMNVEV (reference sequence). This CDR3 is 14 amino acids long. The V end was cut by 6 bases, the J end by 1 base, with 9 bases between. The CDR3 DNA reads as TGTGCCAGCAGCCTAGAATTGAACACCGGGGAGCTGTTTTTT. It is translated as CASSLELNTGELFF.